These 10 T cell receptor beta chains originate from one sample sequenced in a study of shared clonotypes between healthy human individuals. Sequencing was performed with immunoSEQ multiplex PCR; in TCRdb, only in-frame clones are kept and a portion is missing. The sample holds hundreds of thousands of clones, about 96% seen once. Naive-designated CD8 cells lacked CD45RO, were positively enriched for CCR7, and omitted terminally differentiated effector memory CD45RA+ cells. The sample comprised naive CD8+ T cells sorted from blood. These receptors all come from a woman in her twenties or thirties in good health.

This clone has only one observation. The genes are TRBV11-2 and TRBJ2-7, with D unclear. This CDR3 has 13 amino acids. Per the germline V gene, CDR1 is SGHAT and CDR2 is FQNNGV. V was clipped by 0 bases and J by 2 bases, with 5 bases between them. CDR3: CASSLDLTYEQYF. The CDR3 DNA reads as TGTGCCAGCAGCTTAGACCTCACCTACGAGCAGTACTTC.

The genes are TRBV13 and TRBJ2-5, with D perhaps TRBD1 (6 bases). Germline assignment: CDR1 PRHDT and CDR2 FYEKMQ (reference sequence). The V and J ends lost 1 base and 2 bases respectively, with 14 bases between them. The CDR3 length is 16 residues. CDR3 in amino acids: CASSLVGQKNQETQYF. The CDR3 DNA reads as TGTGCCAGCAGCTTAGTAGGACAGAAGAATCAAGAGACCCAGTACTTC. The full variable domain, with the rest looked up from reference TRBV13 and TRBJ2-5, is AAGVIQSPRHLIKEKRETATLKCYPIPRHDTVYWYQQGPGQDPQFLISFYEKMQSDKGSIPDRFSAQQFSDYHSELNMSSLELGDSALYFCASSLVGQKNQETQYFGPGTRLLVL.

The chain carries TRBV11-2 and TRBJ2-5; D gene unclear. The assigned J gene may be wrong: the sequence end matches TRBJ2-7 better. This CDR3 is 13 amino acids long. Germline CDR1 reads SGHAT; CDR2 reads FQNNGV. The CDR3 here is CASSLGRTYEQYF. CDR3 sequence (DNA): TGTGCCAGCAGCTTGGGCCGAACCTACGAGCAGTACTTC.

CDR3 bases: TGTGCCAGCAGCTTTGGGGAGACCTACGAGCAGTACTTC. It specifies CASSFGETYEQYF. The chain employs TRBV5-6 and TRBJ2-5; TRBD2 might be the D (5 bases). The end of the DNA fits TRBJ2-7 better, so the J call may be wrong. This CDR3 has 13 residues. Germline V gene sequence: CDR1 SGHDT, CDR2 YYEEEE.

Comments on this clone: Other DNA sequences within the sample encode an identical CDR3. The J gene is TRBJ2-7, the V gene TRBV9; 9 positions agree with TRBD1. CDR1 is SGDLS, CDR2 YYNGEE, per germline. The trim removed 0 bases at V and 3 bases at J, leaving 4 bases unmatched. The CDR3 loop spans 15 amino acids. CDR3 nucleotide sequence: TGTGCCAGCAGCGTAGGAGGGACAGGGAGCTACGAGCAGTACTTC. As protein: CASSVGGTGSYEQYF.

The chain employs TRBV6-5 and TRBJ2-5, with D possibly being TRBD1 or TRBD2 (5 bases each). The ends were cut back, 6 bases at V and 5 bases at J, with 10 bases in the middle. This CDR3 has 12 amino acids. Germline CDR1 and CDR2: MNHEY and SVGAGI. The CDR3 sequence: CASRGTAETQYF. The DNA for the CDR3 is TGTGCCAGCAGAGGGACGGCGGAGACCCAGTACTTC.

The rearrangement uses TRBV27 and TRBJ2-1, with 7 bases matching TRBD2. The V and J ends lost 5 bases and 3 bases, in that order; junction bases with no gene match: 4. The CDR3 totals 14 residues. Germline V gene lookup returns CDR1 MNHEY and CDR2 SMNVEV (reference sequence). CDR3 in amino acids: CASSLAVNYNEQFF. DNA for the CDR3: TGTGCCAGCAGTCTAGCGGTTAACTACAATGAGCAGTTCTTC.

In DNA, the CDR3 is TGTGCCAGCAGTTTCACGGGCACCATGATGACAGGGGAAGGCAATCAGCCCCAGCATTTT. Translation gives CASSFTGTMMTGEGNQPQHF. This chain connects TRBV27 to TRBJ1-5; 8 bases line up with TRBD1. The V and J ends lost 3 bases and 2 bases, in that order; junction bases with no gene match: 18. The germline gives CDR1 MNHEY, CDR2 SMNVEV (reference sequence). CDR3 size: 20 residues.

The CDR3 region has the DNA TGTGCCAGCAGTTTAGGCGTTGGGGTTCCGTACAATGAGCAGTTCTTC. Translating it yields CASSLGVGVPYNEQFF. The chain is built from TRBV28 and TRBJ2-1; no firm D call. CDR1 and CDR2 (germline): MDHEN, SYDVKM. The CDR3 is made up of 16 amino acids. Trimming removed 2 bases from V and 4 bases from J, with 15 bases in between.

The table lists this clone with a count of one. This chain links TRBV5-1 with TRBJ2-7; the D is unclear. This CDR3 comprises 15 residues. CDR1 is SGHRS and CDR2 is YFSETQ in the germline V gene. The V end lost 4 bases, the J end lost 0 bases, and 14 bases lay between the germline ends. The CDR3 nucleotides read TGCGCCAGCAGCACCACTATTGACTCCTCCTACGAGCAGTACTTC. The encoded protein is CASSTTIDSSYEQYF. Using reference TRBV5-1 and TRBJ2-7 for the parts outside the CDR3, the full variable domain is KAGVTQTPRYLIKTRGQQVTLSCSPISGHRSVSWYQQTPGQGLQFLFEYFSETQRNKGNFPGRFSGRQFSNSRSEMNVSTLELGDSALYLCASSTTIDSSYEQYFGPGTRLTVT.